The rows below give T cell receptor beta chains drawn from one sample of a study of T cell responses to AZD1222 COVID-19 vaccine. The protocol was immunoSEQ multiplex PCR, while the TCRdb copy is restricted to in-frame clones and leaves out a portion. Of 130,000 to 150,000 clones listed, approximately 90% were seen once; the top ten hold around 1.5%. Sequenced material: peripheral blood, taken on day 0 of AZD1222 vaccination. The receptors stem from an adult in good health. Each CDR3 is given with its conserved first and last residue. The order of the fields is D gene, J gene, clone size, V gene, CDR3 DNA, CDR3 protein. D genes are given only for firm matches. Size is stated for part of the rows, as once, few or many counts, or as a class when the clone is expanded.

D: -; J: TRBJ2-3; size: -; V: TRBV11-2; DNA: TGTGCCAGCAGCTTAGTGGTAACGGATACGCAGTATTTT; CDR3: CASSLVVTDTQYF
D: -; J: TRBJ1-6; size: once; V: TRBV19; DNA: TGTGCCAGTAGTATAAAGAATAATTCACCCCTCCACTTT; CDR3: CASSIKNNSPLHF
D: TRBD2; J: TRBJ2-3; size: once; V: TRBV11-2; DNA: TGTGCCAGCAGCTTAGGCTCAGCGGGGGGGCAGGTCACGCAGTATTTT; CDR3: CASSLGSAGGQVTQYF
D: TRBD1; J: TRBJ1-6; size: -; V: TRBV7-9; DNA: TGTGCCAGCAGTAACCCCCCGGGACAGTATAATTCACCCCTCCACTTT; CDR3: CASSNPPGQYNSPLHF
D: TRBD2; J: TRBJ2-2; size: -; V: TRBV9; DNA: TGTGCCAGCAGCTCGGAACTAGCGGGAACCGGGGAGCTGTTTTTT; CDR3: CASSSELAGTGELFF
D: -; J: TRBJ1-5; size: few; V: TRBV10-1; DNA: TGCGCCAGCTCCGGGACGGGGGGTCAGCCCCAGCATTTT; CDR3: CASSGTGGQPQHF
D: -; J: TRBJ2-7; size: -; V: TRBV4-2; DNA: TGTGCCAGCAGCGCAGAGAGGGGGAAATTGGTCCAGTACTTC; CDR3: CASSAERGKLVQYF
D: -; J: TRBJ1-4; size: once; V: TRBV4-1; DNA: TGCGCCAGCAGCCAAGAGGGCAGGGCTAATGAAAAACTGTTTTTT; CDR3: CASSQEGRANEKLFF
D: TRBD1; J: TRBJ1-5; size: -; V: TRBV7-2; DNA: TGTGCCAGCAGACGGACAGGGGGCGCGCCAGGCCAGCCCCAGCATTTT; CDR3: CASRRTGGAPGQPQHF
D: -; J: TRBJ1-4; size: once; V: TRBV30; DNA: TGTGCCTGGAGTGTATTGGGGGGTAGCGAAAAACTGTTTTTT; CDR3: CAWSVLGGSEKLFF
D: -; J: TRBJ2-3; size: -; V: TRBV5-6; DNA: TGTGCCAGCAGCTTGCTAACAGATACGCAGTATTTT; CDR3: CASSLLTDTQYF
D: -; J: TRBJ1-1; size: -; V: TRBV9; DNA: TGTGCCAGCAGCGTAGGGGGAGCCCTTAACACTGAAGCTTTCTTT; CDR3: CASSVGGALNTEAFF
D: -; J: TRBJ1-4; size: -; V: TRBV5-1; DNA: TGCGCCAGCGCCAAAGGGTTCAGGGGCAATAATGAAAAACTGTTTTTT; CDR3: CASAKGFRGNNEKLFF
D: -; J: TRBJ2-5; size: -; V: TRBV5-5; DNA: TGTGCCAGCAGCCTCTCTAAGCGGGAGACCCAGTACTTC; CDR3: CASSLSKRETQYF
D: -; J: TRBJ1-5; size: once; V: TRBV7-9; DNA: TGTGCCAGCAGCTTATCCAGTTCCTCTAAGCCCCAGCATTTT; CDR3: CASSLSSSSKPQHF
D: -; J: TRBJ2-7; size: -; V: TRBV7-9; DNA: TGTGCCAGCAGCCCCCTGAGCTACGAGCAGTACTTC; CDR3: CASSPLSYEQYF
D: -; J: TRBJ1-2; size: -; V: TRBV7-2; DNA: TGTGCCAGCAGCTTAGGAACACAGAGCTATGGCTACACCTTC; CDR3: CASSLGTQSYGYTF
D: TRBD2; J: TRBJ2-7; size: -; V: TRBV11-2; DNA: TGTGCCAGCAGCTACCTAGCGGGACCCTACGAGCAGTACTTC; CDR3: CASSYLAGPYEQYF
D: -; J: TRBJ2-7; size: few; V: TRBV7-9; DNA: TGTGCCAGCAGCACGCCGGGGGCGGGATCCTACGAGCAGTACTTC; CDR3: CASSTPGAGSYEQYF
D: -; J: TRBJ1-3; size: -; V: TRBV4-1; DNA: TGCGCCAGCAGCCAAGATAACCGGGGAAAGGGGTACTCTGGAAACACCATATATTTT; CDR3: CASSQDNRGKGYSGNTIYF
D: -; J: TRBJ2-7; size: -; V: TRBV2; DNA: TGTGCCAGCAGGAACTCCTACGAGCAGTACTTC; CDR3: CASRNSYEQYF
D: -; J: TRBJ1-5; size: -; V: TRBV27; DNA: TGTGCCAGCAGTTTAACCTTCCCAGAGGCTTCAATCCATCAGCCCCAGCATTTT; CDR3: CASSLTFPEASIHQPQHF
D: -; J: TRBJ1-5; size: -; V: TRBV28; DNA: TGTGCCACCAAAAACTTCAGGGATAGCAATCAGCCCCAGCATTTT; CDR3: CATKNFRDSNQPQHF
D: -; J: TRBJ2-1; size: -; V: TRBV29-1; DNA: TGCAGCGTTGGCGGACGAGAGCAGTTCTTC; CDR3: CSVGGREQFF
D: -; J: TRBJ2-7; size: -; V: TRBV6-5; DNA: TGTGCCAGCAGTTACTCAGGGAACTCCTACGAGCAGTACTTC; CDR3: CASSYSGNSYEQYF
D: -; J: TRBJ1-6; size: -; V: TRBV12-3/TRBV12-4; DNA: TGTGCCAGCAGCCCGAATAATTCACCCCTCCACTTT; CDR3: CASSPNNSPLHF
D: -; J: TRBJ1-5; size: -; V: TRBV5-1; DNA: TGCGCCAGCAGCAGATCCCCCGCGGATCAGCCCCAGCATTTT; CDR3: CASSRSPADQPQHF
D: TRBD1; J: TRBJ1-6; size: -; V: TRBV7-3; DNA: TGTGCCAGCAGCTTAACGGGACAGGGGGCAAGGTCACCCCTCCACTTT; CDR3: CASSLTGQGARSPLHF
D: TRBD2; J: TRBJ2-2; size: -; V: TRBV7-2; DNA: TGTGCCAGCAGCTTAATCCCTAGCGGGAGAAAGTTGTCCGGGGAGCTGTTTTTT; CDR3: CASSLIPSGRKLSGELFF
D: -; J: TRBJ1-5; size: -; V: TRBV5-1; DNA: TGCGCCAGCAGCTTGGCGGGGGACCGGCCCCAGCATTTT; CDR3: CASSLAGDRPQHF
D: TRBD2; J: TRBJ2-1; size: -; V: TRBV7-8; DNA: TGTGCCAGCAGCCTAGCGGGGCTACTTAAGTTCTTC; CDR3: CASSLAGLLKFF
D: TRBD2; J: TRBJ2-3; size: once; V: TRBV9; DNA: TGTGCCAGCAGCGTAGTTGGGGGGGGAGCAGATACGCAGTATTTT; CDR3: CASSVVGGGADTQYF
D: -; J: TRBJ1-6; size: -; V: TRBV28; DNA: TGTGCCAGCAGTCGCCCTTATAATTCACCCCTCCACTTT; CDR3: CASSRPYNSPLHF
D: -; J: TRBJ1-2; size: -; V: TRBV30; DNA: TGTGCCGTGGAAAGGAAAGGGGGGAACTATGGCTACACCTTC; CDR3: CAVERKGGNYGYTF
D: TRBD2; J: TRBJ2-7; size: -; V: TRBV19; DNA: TGTGCCAGTAGCGTTATAGCGGGAGAAGTCGACGAGCAGTACTTC; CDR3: CASSVIAGEVDEQYF
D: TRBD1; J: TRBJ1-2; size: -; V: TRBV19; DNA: TGTGCCAGTAGTCCTCCTGACAGGGCTAACTATGGCTACACCTTC; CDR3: CASSPPDRANYGYTF
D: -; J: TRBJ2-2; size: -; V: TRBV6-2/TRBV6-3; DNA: TGTGCCAGCAGTGACAGCAGCACCGGGGAGCTGTTTTTT; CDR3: CASSDSSTGELFF
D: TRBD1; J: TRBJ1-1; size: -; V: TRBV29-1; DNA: TGCAGCGTTGAAAGATCAGGGACAGGGAAGACTGAAGCTTTCTTT; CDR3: CSVERSGTGKTEAFF
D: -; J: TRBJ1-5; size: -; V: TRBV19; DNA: TGTGCCAGTAGTATTCGGGGTAACAATCAGCCCCAGCATTTT; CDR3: CASSIRGNNQPQHF
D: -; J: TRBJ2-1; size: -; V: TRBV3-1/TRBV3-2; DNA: TGTGCCAGCAGCCCTGACAGCCCCTACAATGAGCAGTTCTTC; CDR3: CASSPDSPYNEQFF
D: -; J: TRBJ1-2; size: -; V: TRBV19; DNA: TGTGCCAGTAGTGTTACCGGGACCCCCTTGAGCTACACCTTC; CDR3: CASSVTGTPLSYTF
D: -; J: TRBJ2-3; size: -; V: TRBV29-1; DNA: TGCAGCGTTGGCGGAACTACGCAGTATTTT; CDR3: CSVGGTTQYF